This T cell receptor beta chain was sequenced in a study of Ad26.COV2.S vaccination and SARS-CoV-2 variants. Only one count was recorded for this clone. CDR1 LGHNA and CDR2 YNFKEQ come from the germline V gene. The CDR3 sequence is 18 residues long. Trimming left V 0 bases short and J 0 bases short, with 15 bases between. Described treatment: 15 to 20 received Ad26.COV2.S at low or high dose, single or two shots; five or six received placebo; per-sample allocation not given. Samples came from day 63 after the first vaccine or placebo injection. Some clones are missing from TCRdb's copy, which holds only in-frame ones; the method was immunoSEQ multiplex PCR. The table has roughly 500,000 clones, roughly nine tenths seen once.

The sequenced sample was peripheral blood, obtained in a trial of Ad26.COV2.S vaccine versus placebo. The receptor was derived from a person between 18 and 65 years old who received the Ad26.COV2.S COVID-19 vaccine or a placebo. The chain combines TRBV4-2 with TRBJ1-3; weak D call: TRBD1 (5 bases). CDR3 amino acids: CASSQDRQIGYSGNTIYF. The CDR3 coding sequence is TGTGCCAGCAGCCAAGACCGACAGATAGGGTACTCTGGAAACACCATATATTTT.